A single sample gave rise to the 26 T cell receptor beta chains below, sequenced in a study of cytomegalovirus exposure and HLA in healthy donors. PCR was performed using 60 Vbeta and 13 Jbeta primers. Clones were sequenced by immunoSEQ multiplex PCR, and TCRdb holds only the in-frame ones, with some missing. The sample consists of about 96,000 clones, under 85% of them appearing once. The sample was PBMCs. The receptors shown here come from a female donor in good health and CMV-seropositive.

This chain links TRBV5-1 with TRBJ1-1, with 8 bases lining up with TRBD1. Germline assignment: CDR1 SGHRS and CDR2 YFSETQ. The CDR3 is made up of 15 amino acids. Trimming took 3 bases from V and 1 from J; bases not matched to a gene: 5. The DNA for the CDR3 is TGCGCCAGCAGCTACTTGACAGGGGCGAACACTGAAGCTTTCTTT. This sequence encodes CASSYLTGANTEAFF.

This clone occurred a few times. The J gene is TRBJ2-1, the V gene TRBV4-1, with D perhaps TRBD1 (6 bases). CDR3 length: 16 amino acids. Germline CDR1 and CDR2: MGHRA and YSYEKL. Trimming pared 0 bases from V and 4 bases from J, leaving 13 bases between. Here the CDR3 reads CASSQDLGARYNEQFF. DNA of the CDR3: TGCGCCAGCAGCCAAGATCTGGGGGCGAGGTACAATGAGCAGTTCTTC.

The chain is built from TRBV4-3 and TRBJ1-2, with TRBD1 matching 12 bases. Germline V CDR1 and CDR2: LGHNA, YSLEER. V lost 4 bases, J lost 8 bases, and 5 bases stayed unmatched. The CDR3 has 14 amino acids. The CDR3 nucleotides read TGCGCCAGCAGCCTGGGACAGGGGGCGAACGGCTACACCTTC. This sequence encodes CASSLGQGANGYTF.

This clone turned up a few times. The chain combines TRBV18 with TRBJ1-6; 7 nucleotides line up with TRBD1. With 6 bases clipped from V and 7 bases from J, the junction kept 9 bases outside the gene matches. The germline V gene has CDR1 KGHSH and CDR2 LQKENI. CDR3 length: 15 residues. CDR3 DNA sequence: TGTGCCAGCTCGCCTGACAGGGTACGGAATTCACCCCTCCACTTT. It is translated as CASSPDRVRNSPLHF.

Only a few counts were recorded for this clone. The rearrangement uses TRBV29-1 and TRBJ1-4, with D hard to call. There are 11 residues in the CDR3. Per germline, CDR1 SQVTM and CDR2 ANQGSEA. V was trimmed by 7 bases and J by 4 bases, leaving 7 bases between them. This chain's CDR3 is CSGRINEKLFF. CDR3 DNA: TGCAGCGGGCGGATTAATGAAAAACTGTTTTTT.

This clone was found once. The chain couples TRBV7-3 to TRBJ1-1; TRBD1 is a possible D gene (5 bases). V was shortened by 5 bases and J by 0 bases, with 13 bases between the two germline ends. The CDR3 length is 15 residues. From germline, CDR1 is SGHTA and CDR2 FQGTGA. The CDR3 DNA is TGTGCCAGCAGCCCGACAGTTAATATGAACACTGAAGCTTTCTTT. Its translation is CASSPTVNMNTEAFF.

The chain carries TRBV30 and TRBJ1-4, with 10 bases fitting TRBD1. Germline values: CDR1 GTSNPN, CDR2 SVGIG (reference sequence). This CDR3 is built from 14 residues. The J segment lost 6 bases and the V segment lost 1 base, leaving 2 bases of the junction unmatched. CDR3 sequence (DNA): TGTGCCTGGAGTGAGACAGGGGGCGATGAAAAACTGTTTTTT. Residues: CAWSETGGDEKLFF.

The CDR3 nucleotides read TGTGCCAGCAGCCAAGGACTAGCGGGGGGAGATACGCAGTATTTT. Its translation: CASSQGLAGGDTQYF. V is TRBV14 and J is TRBJ2-3, with 13 nucleotides matching TRBD2. Per the germline V gene, CDR1 is SGHDN and CDR2 is FVKESK. V lost 1 base and J lost 5; bases outside the gene matches: 0. There are 15 residues in the CDR3.

The chain joins TRBV4-3 to TRBJ2-1, with 8 bases aligning to TRBD2. After removal of 0 bases from V and 7 bases from J, the junction contained 5 bases not matched to a gene. The CDR3 spans 15 residues. Germline-derived CDR1 and CDR2 are LGHNA and YSLEER. The CDR3 DNA reads TGCGCCAGCAGCCAAGAAGCGGGAGTGCGAAATGAGCAGTTCTTC. Translation gives CASSQEAGVRNEQFF.

The count of this clone is one. The chain carries TRBV4-3 and TRBJ1-5; TRBD1 might be the D (5 bases). Trimming removed 3 bases from V and 5 bases from J, with 14 bases in between. The CDR3 has 15 amino acids. Germline-derived CDR1 and CDR2 are LGHNA and YSLEER. This chain's CDR3 is CASSQQAQGYQPQHF. The CDR3 nucleotides read TGCGCCAGCAGCCAGCAAGCTCAGGGATATCAGCCCCAGCATTTT.

On this clone: Different DNA sequences within this sample yield the same CDR3. This chain joins TRBV6-5 and TRBJ1-5, with D unresolved. Between the trimmed V and J ends, which lost 7 bases and 0 bases, there was a span of 10 bases. The CDR3 extends over 14 amino acids. CDR1 MNHEY and CDR2 SVGAGI come from the germline V gene. CDR3 sequence: CASKGAYSNQPQHF. As DNA, the CDR3 is TGTGCCAGCAAAGGAGCTTATAGCAATCAGCCCCAGCATTTT.

V gene TRBV7-8 combines with J gene TRBJ1-5; D is unclear. Germline V gene data show CDR1 as SGHVS and CDR2 as FQNEAQ. This CDR3 is 13 amino acids long. The V end was cut by 3 bases, the J end by 6 bases, with 9 bases between. CDR3 residues: CASSFLWAQPQHF. As DNA, the CDR3 is TGTGCCAGCAGCTTTCTCTGGGCTCAGCCCCAGCATTTT.

V gene TRBV4-2 combines with J gene TRBJ1-1, with D perhaps TRBD1 (6 bases). The CDR3 consists of 15 residues. CDR1 and CDR2 from the germline V gene are LGHNA and YNFKEQ. V lost 3 bases, J lost 3 bases, and 14 bases lay in between. CDR3: CASSHVTGSHTEAFF. The DNA of the CDR3 is TGTGCCAGCAGCCATGTGACAGGTTCGCACACTGAAGCTTTCTTT.

The chain joins TRBV4-1 to TRBJ1-3; D gene ambiguous. Between the trimmed V and J ends, which lost 0 bases and 0 bases, there was a span of 9 bases. The CDR3 extends over 16 amino acids. Germline V CDR1 and CDR2: MGHRA, YSYEKL. Written as DNA, the CDR3 is TGCGCCAGCAGCCAAGAAATGCGGATCTCTGGAAACACCATATATTTT. This codes for CASSQEMRISGNTIYF.

The chain uses TRBV2 and TRBJ2-1; 10 nucleotides match TRBD1. The CDR3 sequence is 15 residues long. V dropped 5 bases and J dropped 2; count of bases not matched to a gene: 3. The V gene's germline CDR1 is SNHLY and CDR2 FYNNEI. CDR3 loop: CASSSGQGAYNEQFF. CDR3 coding DNA: TGTGCCAGCAGTAGTGGACAGGGGGCCTACAATGAGCAGTTCTTC.

CDR3 nucleotide sequence: TGTGCCAGCAGCGTAGCCCTTGGGACACCCACTAACTATGGCTACACCTTC. Its protein is CASSVALGTPTNYGYTF. The chain has TRBV9 and TRBJ1-2, with D possibly TRBD1 on 6 matching bases. V lost 0 bases and J lost 0, with 15 bases in between. The CDR3 sequence is 17 residues long. The germline V gene encodes CDR1 SGDLS and CDR2 YYNGEE.

The J gene is TRBJ2-2, the V gene TRBV5-6; possible D gene TRBD1, 5 bases. From germline, CDR1 is SGHDT and CDR2 YYEEEE. Trimming removed 0 bases from V and 10 bases from J, with 10 bases in between. The CDR3 sequence is 13 residues long. The CDR3 nucleotides are TGTGCCAGCAGCTTGGTGGGGCATGAGGAGCTGTTTTTT. Its translation is CASSLVGHEELFF. The full variable domain, its missing parts supplied by reference TRBV5-6 and TRBJ2-2, is DAGVTQSPTHLIKTRGQQVTLRCSPKSGHDTVSWYQQALGQGPQFIFQYYEEEERQRGNFPDRFSGHQFPNYSSELNVNALLLGDSALYLCASSLVGHEELFFGEGSRLTVL.

J is TRBJ2-7 and V is TRBV4-3, with 11 bases identical to TRBD1. The ends lost 1 base at V and 2 bases at J; junction bases unmatched: 4. This CDR3 comprises 16 residues. CDR1 is LGHNA and CDR2 is YSLEER in the germline V gene. CDR3 sequence: CASSQVAGQGAYEQYF. The CDR3 bases are TGCGCCAGCAGCCAAGTCGCGGGACAGGGGGCCTACGAGCAGTACTTC.

This rearrangement joins TRBV7-2 to TRBJ1-2; D is undetermined. The V gene's germline CDR1 is SGHTA and CDR2 FQGNSA. Trimming shortened V by 3 bases and J by 3 bases, and 11 bases separated the two germline ends. This CDR3 comprises 14 residues. The CDR3 nucleotides are TGTGCCAGCAGCTTGGAGGGTTCCGACTATGGCTACACCTTC. Residues: CASSLEGSDYGYTF. Using reference TRBV7-2 and TRBJ1-2 for the parts outside the CDR3, the full variable domain is GAGVSQSPSNKVTEKGKDVELRCDPISGHTALYWYRQSLGQGLEFLIYFQGNSAPDKSGLPSDRFSAERTGGSVSTLTIQRTQQEDSAVYLCASSLEGSDYGYTFGSGTRLTVV.

CDR3 DNA: TGTGCCAGCAGCCGAAGTCAGGGGCACACTGAAGCTTTCTTT. It encodes CASSRSQGHTEAFF. The chain recombines TRBV7-8 with TRBJ1-1; maybe TRBD1 (6 bases). The V gene lost 5 bases and the J gene lost 3 bases, with 13 bases spanning the gap. Germline V lookup: CDR1 SGHVS, CDR2 FQNEAQ. The CDR3 covers 14 residues.

The rearrangement joins TRBV19 to TRBJ1-4; D unresolved. V dropped 7 bases and J dropped 3 bases, with 15 bases sitting between them. Germline lookup yields CDR1 LNHDA and CDR2 SQIVND (reference sequence). CDR3 length: 15 residues. This CDR3 reads CASTSLPGANEKLFF. The DNA for the CDR3 is TGTGCCAGTACTTCACTCCCCGGGGCTAATGAAAAACTGTTTTTT.

The chain has TRBV11-2 and TRBJ1-3; the D gene is possibly TRBD1 (5 bases). This CDR3 is 13 amino acids long. The V end lost 10 bases, the J end lost 1 base, and 11 bases lay between the germline ends. Germline CDR1 SGHAT, CDR2 FQNNGV. CDR3 bases: TGTGCCACCCAGGGTCTTTCTGGAAACACCATATATTTT. This translates into CATQGLSGNTIYF.

The chain has TRBV4-1 and TRBJ2-7; the match to TRBD1 covers 7 bases. V dropped 4 bases and J dropped 0; count of bases not matched to a gene: 6. CDR1 MGHRA and CDR2 YSYEKL come from the germline V gene. The CDR3 totals 15 residues. CDR3 loop: CASSPRGTASYEQYF. The CDR3 DNA reads as TGCGCCAGCAGCCCCAGGGGGACAGCCTCCTACGAGCAGTACTTC.

The chain employs TRBV4-1 and TRBJ2-1; D is unresolved. The CDR3 is 13 amino acids. Germline CDR1 and CDR2: MGHRA and YSYEKL. V gave up 0 bases and J gave up 8 bases, with 8 bases separating them. CDR3 nucleotides: TGCGCCAGCAGCCAAGAGACTTTGGATGAGCAGTTCTTC. Protein sequence: CASSQETLDEQFF.

The CDR3 DNA reads as TGTGCCAGCAGCGTAACTAGCGGGGCGAACACCGGGGAGCTGTTTTTT. Encoded protein: CASSVTSGANTGELFF. The chain links TRBV9 to TRBJ2-2; 10 bases line up with TRBD2. CDR1 is SGDLS and CDR2 is YYNGEE in the germline V gene. CDR3 size: 16 residues. J lost 0 bases, V lost 1 base, and 0 bases had no gene match.

V and J are TRBV11-1 and TRBJ1-2; 12 bases map to TRBD1. Germline loops: CDR1 SGHAT, CDR2 FQDESV (reference sequence). V lost 3 bases, J lost 6 bases, and 5 bases stayed unmatched. This CDR3 region has 15 residues. CDR3 coding DNA: TGTGCCAGCAGCTTGCCGGGACAGGGGGCGCATGGCTACACCTTC. Encoded protein: CASSLPGQGAHGYTF.